This is a list of T cell receptor beta chains from one sample in a study of blood T cell repertoires in COVID-19. This table comes from immunoSEQ multiplex PCR, and its TCRdb copy is limited to in-frame clones, with some not included. This table holds roughly 140,000 clones, roughly 85% found once. The sequencing input was peripheral blood. The receptors derive from an older man with acute or convalescent COVID-19. The CDR3 runs from the conserved cysteine through the conserved F or W. The D gene is left open where the match is weak. Size is omitted from some rows. Given values are once, few, many or a class for expanded clones.

D gene,clone size,J gene,V gene,CDR3 DNA,CDR3 protein
-,-,TRBJ1-6,TRBV5-1,TGCGCCAGCAGCTTGGGGCTGGAAAGGGGTTCACCCCTCCACTTT,CASSLGLERGSPLHF
-,-,TRBJ2-3,TRBV5-5,TGTGCCAGCAGCTTCATAGTTAGCACAGATACGCAGTATTTT,CASSFIVSTDTQYF
-,few,TRBJ1-4,TRBV9,TGTGCCAGCAGCGTAGCCGACAGTTATAATGAAAAACTGTTTTTT,CASSVADSYNEKLFF
-,few,TRBJ2-1,TRBV11-2,TGTGCCAGCAGCTTAGGGCCAGTTAATGAGCAGTTCTTC,CASSLGPVNEQFF
-,-,TRBJ1-3,TRBV7-6,TGTGCCAGCAGCCCCCTTAGGCCACAGGGTGACGGAAACACCATATATTTT,CASSPLRPQGDGNTIYF
-,-,TRBJ1-3,TRBV6-6,TGTGCCAGCCTTTGGGGGCTCGGAAACACCATATATTTT,CASLWGLGNTIYF
TRBD1,-,TRBJ2-5,TRBV7-9,TGTGCCAGCAGCTCCCTCCGGGACAGCAGAGAGACCCAGTACTTC,CASSSLRDSRETQYF
-,once,TRBJ2-1,TRBV7-3,TGTGCCAGCAGCTTAACGTTTGCGGGTTCTACCTACAATGAGCAGTTCTTC,CASSLTFAGSTYNEQFF
TRBD1,-,TRBJ1-2,TRBV6-2/TRBV6-3,TGTGCCAGCAGTTACGCCAACCCCCACCGGGACAGGTACTATGGCTACACCTTC,CASSYANPHRDRYYGYTF
TRBD1,-,TRBJ1-3,TRBV11-1,TGTGCCAGCAGCTGGGACAGCCGCTCTTCTGGAAACACCATATATTTT,CASSWDSRSSGNTIYF
-,few,TRBJ1-2,TRBV18,TGTGCCAGCTCACCGGGACTGCCGGGCGTCTATGGCTACACCTTC,CASSPGLPGVYGYTF
-,-,TRBJ2-3,TRBV5-4,TGTGCCAGCAGCGGGGGGTTCGGGTGGACAGATACGCAGTATTTT,CASSGGFGWTDTQYF
TRBD1,-,TRBJ2-1,TRBV5-4,TGTGCCAGCAGCTCGGGACAGGGGGCGTACAATGAGCAGTTCTTC,CASSSGQGAYNEQFF